This note documents a single TCR beta chain sequence. CDR1 is LNHDA, CDR2 SQIVND, per germline (reference sequence). The junction had 6 bases not matched to a gene; V was cut back by 4 bases and J by 6 bases. This CDR3 has 15 amino acids. Authors' processing steps: Estimation of nucleated cell counts relied on the amplification of reference gene primers. Profiled with immunoSEQ multiplex PCR; TCRdb holds only in-frame clones, not every one. V and J calls and clone size follow that table, whereas D and trimming were derived from the DNA. Among roughly 160,000 clones listed, about 84% were seen once. Across 20 to 25 US areas, participants ranged in age from roughly 18 to 95 years. The data derive from a study of blood T cell repertoires in COVID-19. Study overall: T cells, B-cell-depleted T cells, or PBMCs supplied cDNA or gDNA.

The sequenced material came from PBMCs or T cells enriched from blood (not recorded which). The V gene is TRBV19, the J gene TRBJ2-5; 12 positions match TRBD2. The TCR sequence derives from a man in his forties or fifties who had recovered from COVID-19. The CDR3 reads CASSTASGGEKTQYF. CDR3 DNA sequence: TGTGCCAGTAGTACCGCTAGCGGGGGGGAAAAGACCCAGTACTTC.